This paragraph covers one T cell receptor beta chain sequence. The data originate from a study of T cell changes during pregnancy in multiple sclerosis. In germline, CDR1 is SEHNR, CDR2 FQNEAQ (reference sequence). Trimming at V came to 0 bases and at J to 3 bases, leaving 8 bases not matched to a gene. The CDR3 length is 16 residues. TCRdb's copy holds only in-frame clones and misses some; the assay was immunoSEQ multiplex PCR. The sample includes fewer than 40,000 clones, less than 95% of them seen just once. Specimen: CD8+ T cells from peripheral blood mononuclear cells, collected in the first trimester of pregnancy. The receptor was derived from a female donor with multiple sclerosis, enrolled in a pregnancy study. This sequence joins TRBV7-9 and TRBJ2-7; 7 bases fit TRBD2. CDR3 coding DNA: TGTGCCAGCAGCTTAGCCGGGGGGTGGGCCGGCTACGAGCAGTACTTC. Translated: CASSLAGGWAGYEQYF.